This TCR beta chain was recorded in a study of blood T cell repertoires in COVID-19. Looking at the study overall: Acute-phase and convalescent COVID-19 samples originated in the United States, Italy and Spain. Nucleic acid was either cDNA or gDNA, and it came from T cells, B-cell-depleted T cells, or PBMCs.

Deletions cut 6 bases from V and 0 bases from J, with 11 bases between. CDR1 and CDR2 (germline): MNHEY, SMNVEV (reference sequence). The CDR3 sequence is 14 residues long. Those who participated ranged in age from roughly 18 to 89 years and resided in some 24 US areas. In the original workflow: Reference gene primer amplification yielded estimated nucleated cell counts. The protocol was immunoSEQ multiplex PCR, while the TCRdb copy is restricted to in-frame clones and leaves out a portion. V, J and clone size reflect that table, while D and trimming were determined from the DNA. The sample lists approximately 490,000 clones, 88% occurring once.

The chain is built from TRBV27 and TRBJ1-1; no clear D gene. The sample taken for sequencing was PBMCs or T cells enriched from blood (not recorded which). The receptor's source is a woman aged 55-75 years who had recovered from COVID-19. The CDR3 DNA reads as TGTGCCAGCAGCCGTGGACTCCTGAACACTGAAGCTTTCTTT. Encoded protein: CASSRGLLNTEAFF.